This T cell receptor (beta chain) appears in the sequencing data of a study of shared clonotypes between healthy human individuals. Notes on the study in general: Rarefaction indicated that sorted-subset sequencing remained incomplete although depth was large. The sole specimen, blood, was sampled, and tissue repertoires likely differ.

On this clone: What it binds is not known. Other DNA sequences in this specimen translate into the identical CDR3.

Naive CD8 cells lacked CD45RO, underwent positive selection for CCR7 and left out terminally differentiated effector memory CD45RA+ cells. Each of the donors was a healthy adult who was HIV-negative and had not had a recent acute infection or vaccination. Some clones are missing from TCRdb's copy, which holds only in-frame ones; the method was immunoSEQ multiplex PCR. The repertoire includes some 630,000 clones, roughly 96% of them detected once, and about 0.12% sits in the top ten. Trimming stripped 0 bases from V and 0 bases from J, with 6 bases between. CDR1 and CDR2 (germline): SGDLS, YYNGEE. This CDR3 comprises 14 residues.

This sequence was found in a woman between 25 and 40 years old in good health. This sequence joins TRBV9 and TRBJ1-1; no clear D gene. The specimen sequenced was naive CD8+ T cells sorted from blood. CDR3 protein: CASSVGSVNTEAFF. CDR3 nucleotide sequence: TGTGCCAGCAGCGTAGGTAGTGTGAACACTGAAGCTTTCTTT.